The 31 T cell receptor beta chains below were found in one sample sequenced in a study of CD4 T cells in relation to SARS-CoV-2 and coronaviruses. Before the COVID-19 pandemic, during about 2011-2019, CD4+ T cells were taken from unexposed donors. After ten to eleven days of culture, CD4+ T cells were isolated. Assay used: immunoSEQ multiplex PCR; TCRdb lists only in-frame clones, some missing. The table records approximately 14,000 clones, around 80% of them present only once. No antigens are known for them. Input material: CD4+ T cells from PBMCs, cultured in vitro. The receptors come from a human donor in good health.

This chain links TRBV15 with TRBJ2-6; 7 positions agree with TRBD1. The V gene end was trimmed by 6 bases and the J gene end by 1 base; junction bases not matched to a gene: 3. Germline V lookup: CDR1 LNHNV, CDR2 YYDKDF (reference sequence). The CDR3 is 15 residues long. The CDR3 reads CATRTGWSGANVLTF. CDR3 coding DNA: TGTGCCACCAGGACAGGGTGGTCTGGGGCCAACGTCCTGACTTTC.

The chain has TRBV7-3 and TRBJ2-3, with D perhaps TRBD1 or TRBD2 (7 bases each). This CDR3 is built from 16 residues. The ends were cut back, 1 base at V and 5 bases at J, with 16 bases in the middle. Germline V gene lookup returns CDR1 SGHTA and CDR2 FQGTGA. The CDR3 DNA is TGTGCCAGCAGCTTAATCGGGGGGACAGTTGGAGATACGCAGTATTTT. It specifies CASSLIGGTVGDTQYF.

The chain has TRBV7-9 and TRBJ1-3, with D hard to call. The germline V and J ends were trimmed by 2 bases and 3 bases, with 11 bases remaining between them. The CDR3 is 15 residues long. The germline gives CDR1 SEHNR, CDR2 FQNEAQ (reference sequence). The CDR3 here is CASSLYGGSGNTIYF. The CDR3 DNA is TGTGCCAGCAGCTTATACGGCGGCAGTGGAAACACCATATATTTT.

This clone was recorded a few times. The chain uses TRBV7-9 and TRBJ2-7; D ambiguous. Per the germline V gene, CDR1 is SEHNR and CDR2 is FQNEAQ (reference sequence). The CDR3 length is 15 residues. The ends were cut back, 0 bases at V and 1 base at J, with 10 bases in the middle. DNA for the CDR3: TGTGCCAGCAGCTTAGCAGGGCCTGAATCCTACGAGCAGTACTTC. Translation gives CASSLAGPESYEQYF.

This chain links TRBV5-1 with TRBJ2-3; 9 nucleotides align to TRBD1. V trimming: 3 bases; J trimming: 4 bases; junction bases outside the gene matches: 6. Germline V gives CDR1 SGHRS, CDR2 YFSETQ. The CDR3 covers 15 residues. Written as DNA, the CDR3 is TGCGCCAGCAGCTGGGGACAGGGTAGCCCAGATACGCAGTATTTT. Encoded protein: CASSWGQGSPDTQYF.

The V call is TRBV28, the J call TRBJ1-4; 9 bases agree with TRBD1. In germline, CDR1 is MDHEN, CDR2 SYDVKM. The V segment lost 8 bases and the J segment 7 bases; nucleotides outside the gene matches: 5. The CDR3 is 13 amino acids. CDR3 in amino acids: CASLNRGLEKLFF. The CDR3 nucleotides read TGTGCCAGCCTAAACAGGGGGCTTGAAAAACTGTTTTTT.

The chain carries TRBV13 and TRBJ1-1; D not resolved. This CDR3 contains 16 residues. The V end was cut by 4 bases, the J end by 1 base, with 16 bases between. CDR1 is PRHDT, CDR2 FYEKMQ, per germline (reference sequence). CDR3: CASSSRSRQANTEAFF. CDR3 sequence (DNA): TGTGCCAGCAGCTCCCGCAGTAGACAAGCGAACACTGAAGCTTTCTTT.

This clone has more than one count but fewer than ten. The CDR3 protein is CASSSTGVGNTIYF. The CDR3 coding sequence is TGCGCCAGCAGCTCAACTGGTGTTGGAAACACCATATATTTT. The chain uses TRBV5-1 and TRBJ1-3; D not resolved. Trimming took 3 bases from V and 3 from J, leaving 10 bases between them. There are 14 residues in the CDR3. The germline CDR1 and CDR2 sequences are SGHRS and YFSETQ.

This clone was detected once. The chain couples TRBV5-6 to TRBJ1-2, with D possibly being TRBD1 (5 bases). This CDR3 is built from 15 residues. The germline V and J ends were trimmed by 0 bases and 8 bases, with 17 bases remaining between them. Germline CDR1 SGHDT, CDR2 YYEEEE. CDR3 in amino acids: CASSLVVPGPRGYTF. The CDR3 bases are TGTGCCAGCAGCTTGGTCGTTCCGGGACCCAGAGGCTACACCTTC.

This clone appeared a few times. The chain links TRBV5-1 to TRBJ2-7; D gene unclear. V was clipped by 0 bases and J by 1 base, with 2 bases between them. Germline lookup yields CDR1 SGHRS and CDR2 YFSETQ. CDR3 length: 12 amino acids. For the CDR3, the DNA is TGCGCCAGCAGCTTGGTATCCTACGAGCAGTACTTC. Amino acids: CASSLVSYEQYF.

The rearrangement joins TRBV11-2 to TRBJ1-4, with a weak D call TRBD1 (6 bases). Germline V gives CDR1 SGHAT, CDR2 FQNNGV. There are 16 residues in the CDR3. Trimming removed 4 bases from V and 2 bases from J, with 14 bases in between. CDR3 bases: TGTGCCAGCAGCTCCAAGGGGGGGGTCACTAATGAAAAACTGTTTTTT. Encoded protein: CASSSKGGVTNEKLFF.

The CDR3 sequence: CASSKQGADGGYTF. CDR3 nucleotides: TGTGCCAGTAGTAAACAGGGGGCGGATGGCGGCTACACCTTC. V gene TRBV19 combines with J gene TRBJ1-2, with TRBD1 matching over 9 bases. Germline assignment: CDR1 LNHDA and CDR2 SQIVND (reference sequence). This CDR3 contains 14 residues. J gave up 8 bases and V 4 bases, and 8 bases lay outside the gene matches. Based on the CDR3 plus reference TRBV19 and TRBJ1-2, the full variable domain is DGGITQSPKYLFRKEGQNVTLSCEQNLNHDAMYWYRQDPGQGLRLIYYSQIVNDFQKGDIAEGYSVSREKKESFPLTVTSAQKNPTAFYLCASSKQGADGGYTFGSGTRLTVV.

This chain connects TRBV4-2 to TRBJ2-1; 9 bases are a match to TRBD2. Losses at the gene ends were 0 bases for V and 16 bases for J; bases not matched to a gene: 10. The CDR3 extends over 14 amino acids. Germline-derived CDR1 and CDR2 are LGHNA and YNFKEQ. The DNA of the CDR3 is TGTGCCAGCAGCCAAGATTTGCGGGAGGGAGCAGTATTCTTC. It translates to CASSQDLREGAVFF.

As concerns this clone: Other DNA variants within this sample encode the same CDR3. The V and J genes are TRBV9 and TRBJ2-7, with D maybe TRBD1 (5 bases). The CDR3 has 14 amino acids. The V and J ends lost 0 bases and 2 bases respectively, with 9 bases between them. CDR1 and CDR2 (germline): SGDLS, YYNGEE. The CDR3: CASSVGPRAYEQYF. The CDR3, as DNA: TGTGCCAGCAGCGTAGGCCCCAGGGCCTACGAGCAGTACTTC.

The rearrangement links TRBV7-9 to TRBJ1-4, with a weak D call TRBD1 (6 bases). Deletions cut 4 bases from V and 0 bases from J, with 9 bases between. This CDR3 is 15 amino acids long. The V gene's germline CDR1 is SEHNR and CDR2 FQNEAQ (reference sequence). In DNA, the CDR3 is TGTGCCAGCAGCTCCGGGACAACAACTAATGAAAAACTGTTTTTT. It codes for CASSSGTTTNEKLFF.

The genes are TRBV6-6 and TRBJ1-1; 10 bases are shared with TRBD1. J lost 4 bases, V lost 6 bases, and 8 bases had no gene match. CDR1 is MNHNY, CDR2 SVGAGI, per germline (reference sequence). CDR3 length: 15 residues. CDR3 bases: TGTGCCAGCAGCGGGGGACAGGGGATCACCACTGAAGCTTTCTTT. Protein product: CASSGGQGITTEAFF.

V gene TRBV6-5 combines with J gene TRBJ1-5; 7 bases agree with TRBD1. V was pared by 7 bases and J by 7 bases, with 4 bases of the junction left unmatched. CDR3 length: 12 amino acids. CDR1 and CDR2 (germline): MNHEY, SVGAGI. The CDR3 region is CASKGQNQPQHF. The CDR3 DNA reads TGTGCCAGCAAGGGACAGAACCAGCCCCAGCATTTT.

The V call is TRBV5-4, the J call TRBJ2-5; tentatively, D is TRBD2 (5 bases). Germline V gene sequence: CDR1 SGHNT, CDR2 YYREEE (reference sequence). This CDR3 comprises 15 residues. The V and J ends lost 2 bases and 5 bases respectively, with 16 bases between them. CDR3 amino acids: CASSFDLASSETQYF. The CDR3 nucleotides are TGTGCCAGCAGCTTCGATCTCGCTAGCTCGGAGACCCAGTACTTC.

Only a few counts were recorded for this clone. The chain recombines TRBV6-4 with TRBJ2-6; TRBD2 aligns across 11 bases. J was trimmed by 0 bases and V by 4 bases; bases with no gene match: 2. CDR3 length: 17 amino acids. CDR1 is MRHNA, CDR2 SNTAGT, per germline. The CDR3 DNA follows: TGTGCCAGCAGTGCCGGGACTAGCGGCTCTGGGGCCAACGTCCTGACTTTC. Translated, it gives CASSAGTSGSGANVLTF.

The chain couples TRBV5-1 to TRBJ2-1; D could derive from TRBD1 or TRBD2 (5 bases each). CDR1 and CDR2 from the germline V gene are SGHRS and YFSETQ. The CDR3 loop spans 16 amino acids. The V gene lost 4 bases and the J gene lost 7 bases, with 21 bases spanning the gap. The DNA of the CDR3 is TGCGCCAGCAGCCTTCCGAGGGCGGTTAGACAGAATGAGCAGTTCTTC. This codes for CASSLPRAVRQNEQFF.

The rearrangement links TRBV2 to TRBJ1-5; D remains ambiguous. The CDR3 runs 15 residues. The V end lost 4 bases, the J end lost 3 bases, and 13 bases lay between the germline ends. Germline CDR1 reads SNHLY; CDR2 reads FYNNEI. The CDR3 here is CASSGWDGHNQPQHF. DNA of the CDR3: TGTGCCAGCAGTGGCTGGGATGGGCACAATCAGCCCCAGCATTTT.

The genes are TRBV1 and TRBJ2-3; the D call TRBD1 from the table was never checked on the DNA. TRBV1 is a pseudogene locus. The CDR3 consists of 14 residues. The CDR3, as DNA: TGCACCAGCAGCCAAGATCCCAGGGTAGTGGCGCAGTATTTT. Encoded protein: CTSSQDPRVVAQYF.

J is TRBJ2-1 and V is TRBV10-1; 8 bases are a match to TRBD1. V was clipped by 6 bases and J by 8 bases; unmatched bases: 6. Germline V gene lookup returns CDR1 WNHNN and CDR2 SYGVQD (reference sequence). The CDR3 sequence is 13 residues long. CDR3 DNA: TGCGCCAGCAGCCCCGGACAGGGCTATGAGCAGTTCTTC. This codes for CASSPGQGYEQFF.

This clone came up a few times. The chain carries TRBV29-1 and TRBJ2-3; D is perhaps TRBD2 (6 bases). The CDR3 runs 15 residues. CDR1 is SQVTM, CDR2 ANQGSEA, per germline. With 5 bases removed from V and 0 bases from J, the gap between germline ends came to 15 bases. The CDR3 DNA reads TGCAGCGTTTCCCCTGGCGGGACTAGCACAGATACGCAGTATTTT. It is translated as CSVSPGGTSTDTQYF.

The J gene is TRBJ1-2, the V gene TRBV13; D possibly corresponds to TRBD1 (6 bases). Germline V lookup: CDR1 PRHDT, CDR2 FYEKMQ (reference sequence). This CDR3 has 15 amino acids. Between the trimmed V and J ends, which lost 5 bases and 2 bases, there was a span of 15 bases. CDR3 nucleotide sequence: TGTGCCAGCAGCCCAAGCCTCGGACAGAACTATGGCTACACCTTC. Amino acid sequence: CASSPSLGQNYGYTF.

The rearrangement joins TRBV11-2 to TRBJ2-5; tentative D call: TRBD2 (6 bases). Trimming stripped 5 bases from V and 2 bases from J, with 15 bases between. CDR3 length: 15 residues. Germline CDR1 and CDR2: SGHAT and FQNNGV. CDR3 coding DNA: TGTGCCAGCAGCCCCTCCACTAGCCGGCAAGAGACCCAGTACTTC. It yields the protein CASSPSTSRQETQYF.

This clone was seen more than once but under ten times. The chain links TRBV5-4 to TRBJ2-1, with 9 bases that match TRBD1. The V gene's germline CDR1 is SGHNT and CDR2 YYREEE (reference sequence). The CDR3 has 13 residues. J gave up 5 bases and V 10 bases, and 7 bases lay outside the gene matches. The chain's CDR3 is CAGRDRANNEQFF. Written as DNA, the CDR3 is TGTGCCGGCCGGGACAGGGCAAACAATGAGCAGTTCTTC.

The gene calls are TRBV20-1 and TRBJ2-5; 7 positions match TRBD1. J gave up 2 bases and V 3 bases, and 6 bases lay outside the gene matches. The CDR3 is 14 residues long. Germline assignment: CDR1 DFQATT and CDR2 SNEGSKA (reference sequence). The CDR3 bases are TGCAGTGCTAGTCCGGGACAGAAGCAAGAGACCCAGTACTTC. It encodes CSASPGQKQETQYF.

This clone was detected once. This chain connects TRBV18 to TRBJ2-2; D could derive from TRBD1 or TRBD2 (5 bases each). V lost 3 bases and J 5 bases, leaving 10 bases between the germline ends. The CDR3 has 14 residues. Germline V lookup: CDR1 KGHSH, CDR2 LQKENI. In nucleotides, the CDR3 is TGTGCCAGCTCACCGGCCAGGGAGACCGGGGAGCTGTTTTTT. Translating it yields CASSPARETGELFF. Combining the CDR3 with reference TRBV18 and TRBJ2-2 gives the whole variable domain NAGVMQNPRHLVRRRGQEARLRCSPMKGHSHVYWYRQLPEEGLKFMVYLQKENIIDESGMPKERFSAEFPKEGPSILRIQQVVRGDSAAYFCASSPARETGELFFGEGSRLTVL.

The chain joins TRBV2 to TRBJ2-1, with D possibly being TRBD1 (6 bases). This CDR3 is built from 15 residues. Trimming removed 10 bases from V and 9 bases from J, with 25 bases in between. The germline V gene encodes CDR1 SNHLY and CDR2 FYNNEI. The CDR3 DNA follows: TGTGCCACCAACTCACAGGGTATGGCCATAGGTGAGCAGTTCTTC. This codes for CATNSQGMAIGEQFF.

The chain has TRBV27 and TRBJ2-5; TRBD2 aligns across 7 bases. This CDR3 has 14 amino acids. The germline gives CDR1 MNHEY, CDR2 SMNVEV (reference sequence). The V segment lost 5 bases and the J segment 2 bases; nucleotides outside the gene matches: 5. The CDR3 sequence: CASSPGLLQETQYF. The CDR3 DNA follows: TGTGCCAGCAGTCCGGGACTACTACAAGAGACCCAGTACTTC.